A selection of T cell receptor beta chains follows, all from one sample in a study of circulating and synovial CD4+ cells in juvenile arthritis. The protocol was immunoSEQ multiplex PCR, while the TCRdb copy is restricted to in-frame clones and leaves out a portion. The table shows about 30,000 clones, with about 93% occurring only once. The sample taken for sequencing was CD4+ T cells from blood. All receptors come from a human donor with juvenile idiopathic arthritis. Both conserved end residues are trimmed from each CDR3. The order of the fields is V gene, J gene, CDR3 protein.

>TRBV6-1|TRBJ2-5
ASSWGQFAQY
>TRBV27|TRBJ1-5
ASSLGGAGQPQH
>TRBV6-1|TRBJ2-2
ASRKGPKGFGELF
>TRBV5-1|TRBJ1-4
ASSLVQGNEKLF
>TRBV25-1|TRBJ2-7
ASSEGLARSYEQY
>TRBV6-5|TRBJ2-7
ASSATTSYEQY
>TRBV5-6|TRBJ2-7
ASSLFWQGVYEQY
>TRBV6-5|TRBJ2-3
ASSYPSGHITDTQY
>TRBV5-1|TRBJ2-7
ASSLAGGGLFDEQY
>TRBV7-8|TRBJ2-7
ASRGHRSYEQY
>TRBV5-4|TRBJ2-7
ASSLEPDNSYEQY
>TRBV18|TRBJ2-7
ASSPRGRGGEQY
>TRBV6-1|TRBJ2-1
ASRGGSSYNEQF
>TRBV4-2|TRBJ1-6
ASSQDRGRVSSSYNSPLH
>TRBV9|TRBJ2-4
ASSVGGTGNIQY
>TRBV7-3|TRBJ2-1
ASSLQGSREQF
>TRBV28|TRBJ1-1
ASSSSPGQGATGITEAF
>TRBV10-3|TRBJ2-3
AASVRPSTADTQY
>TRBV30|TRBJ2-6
AWRYTGIGANVLT
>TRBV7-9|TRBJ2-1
ASSRAESLTHNEQF
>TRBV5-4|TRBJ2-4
ASSFGGLAKNIQY
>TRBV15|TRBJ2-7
ATSRDGSRPEYEQY
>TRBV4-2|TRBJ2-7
ASSQAGTSVYEQY
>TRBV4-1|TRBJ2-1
ASSQGSNLPSSYNEQF
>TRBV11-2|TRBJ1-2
ASSLGSAPAGLGYT
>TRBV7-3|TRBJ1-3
ASRLLGRGGNTIY
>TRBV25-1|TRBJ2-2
ASSPRQGSMLGELF
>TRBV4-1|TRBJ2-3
ASSQVGTTTDTQY
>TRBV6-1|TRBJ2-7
ASSEVAGEIEQY
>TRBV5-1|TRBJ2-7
ASSLALAGRHYEQY
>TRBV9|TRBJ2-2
ASSVSGAQNTGELF
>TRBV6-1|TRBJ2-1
ATRAGSYNEQF
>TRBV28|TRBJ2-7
ASSFGDRDYEQY
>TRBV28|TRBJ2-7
ASSSVLAGGRYEQY
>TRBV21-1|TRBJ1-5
ASTLRRDRGRNQPQH
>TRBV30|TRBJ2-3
AWSVYQSGAGGYTQY
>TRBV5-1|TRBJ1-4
ASSFGRGDNEKLF
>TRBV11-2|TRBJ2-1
ASSPGSAGYNEQF
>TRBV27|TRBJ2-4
ASSLSLRWGGEGVKNIQY
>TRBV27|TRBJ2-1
ASSRQREGLLRTYNEQF
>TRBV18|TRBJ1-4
ASSPPAYLSELF
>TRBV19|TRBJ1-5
ASSMAQGNQPQH
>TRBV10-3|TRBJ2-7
AISESLAGEQY
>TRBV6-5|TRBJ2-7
ASSYTRGRTPYEQY
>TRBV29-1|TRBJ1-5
SVAGANQPQH
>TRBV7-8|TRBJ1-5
ASRLTGGNQPQH
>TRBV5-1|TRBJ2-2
ASTGAGWIAGNTGELF
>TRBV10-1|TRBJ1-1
ASSRQGSNTEAF
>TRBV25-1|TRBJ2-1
ASSEDWGRSSYNEQF
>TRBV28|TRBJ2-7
ASLPANTYEQY
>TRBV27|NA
ASRRGGQGYEQY